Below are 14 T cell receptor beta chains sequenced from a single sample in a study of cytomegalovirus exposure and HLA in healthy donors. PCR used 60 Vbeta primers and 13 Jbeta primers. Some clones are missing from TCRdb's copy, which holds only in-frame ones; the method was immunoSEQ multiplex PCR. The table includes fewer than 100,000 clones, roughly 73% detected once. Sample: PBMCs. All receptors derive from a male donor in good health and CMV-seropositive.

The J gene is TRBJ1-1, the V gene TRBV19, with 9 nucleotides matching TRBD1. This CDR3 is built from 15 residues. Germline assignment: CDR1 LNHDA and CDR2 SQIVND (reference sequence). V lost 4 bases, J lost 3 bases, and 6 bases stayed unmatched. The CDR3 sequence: CASSTKGQGDTEAFF. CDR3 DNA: TGTGCCAGTAGTACAAAGGGACAGGGAGACACTGAAGCTTTCTTT.

The CDR3 nucleotides are TGTGCCAGCAGCGGGACACCGAACACCGGGGAGCTGTTTTTT. Translation gives CASSGTPNTGELFF. The V gene is TRBV5-5, the J gene TRBJ2-2, with D possibly matching TRBD1 (6 bases). The CDR3 is 14 amino acids. The V gene lost 4 bases and the J gene lost 0 bases, with 7 bases spanning the gap. Germline V gene sequence: CDR1 SGHKS, CDR2 YYEKEE (reference sequence).

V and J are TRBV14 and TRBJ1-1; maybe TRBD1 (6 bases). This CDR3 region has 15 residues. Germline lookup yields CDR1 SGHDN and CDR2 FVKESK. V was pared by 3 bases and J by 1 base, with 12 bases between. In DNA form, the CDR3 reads TGTGCCAGCAGCCAGTGGGGCAGGGGGAACACTGAAGCTTTCTTT. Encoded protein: CASSQWGRGNTEAFF.

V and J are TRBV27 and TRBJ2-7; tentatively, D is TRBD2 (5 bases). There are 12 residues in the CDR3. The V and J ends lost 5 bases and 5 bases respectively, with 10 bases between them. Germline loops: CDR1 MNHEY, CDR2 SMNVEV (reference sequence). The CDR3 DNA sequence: TGTGCCAGCAGTGACGAGGGAGACGAGCAGTACTTC. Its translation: CASSDEGDEQYF.

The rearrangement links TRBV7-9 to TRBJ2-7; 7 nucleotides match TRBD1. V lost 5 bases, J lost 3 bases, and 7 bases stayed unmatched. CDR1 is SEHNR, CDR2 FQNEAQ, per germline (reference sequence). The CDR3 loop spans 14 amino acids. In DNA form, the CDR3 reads TGTGCCAGCAGCCCAAGGGGGCAGTTCTACGAGCAGTACTTC. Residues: CASSPRGQFYEQYF. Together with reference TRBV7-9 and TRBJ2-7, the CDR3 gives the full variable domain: DTGVSQNPRHKITKRGQNVTFRCDPISEHNRLYWYRQTLGQGPEFLTYFQNEAQLEKSRLLSDRFSAERPKGSFSTLEIQRTEQGDSAMYLCASSPRGQFYEQYFGPGTRLTVT.

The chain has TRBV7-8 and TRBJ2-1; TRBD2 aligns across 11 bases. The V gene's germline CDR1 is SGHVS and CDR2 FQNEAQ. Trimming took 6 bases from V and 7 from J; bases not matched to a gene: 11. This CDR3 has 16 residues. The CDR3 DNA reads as TGTGCCAGCAGGCCTCGACTAGCGGGATTGAAAAATGAGCAGTTCTTC. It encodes CASRPRLAGLKNEQFF.

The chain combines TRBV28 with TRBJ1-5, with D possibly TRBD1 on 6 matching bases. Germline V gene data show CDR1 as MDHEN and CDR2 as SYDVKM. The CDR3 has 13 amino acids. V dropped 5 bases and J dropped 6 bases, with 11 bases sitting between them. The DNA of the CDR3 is TGTGCCAGCAGTCAGGAACAGGGTCAGCCCCAGCATTTT. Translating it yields CASSQEQGQPQHF. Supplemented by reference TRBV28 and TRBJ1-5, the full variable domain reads DVKVTQSSRYLVKRTGEKVFLECVQDMDHENMFWYRQDPGLGLRLIYFSYDVKMKEKGDIPEGYSVSREKKERFSLILESASTNQTSMYLCASSQEQGQPQHFGDGTRLSIL.

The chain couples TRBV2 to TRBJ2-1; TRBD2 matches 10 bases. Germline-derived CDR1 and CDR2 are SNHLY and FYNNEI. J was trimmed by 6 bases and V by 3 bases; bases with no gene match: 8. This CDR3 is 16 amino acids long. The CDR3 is CASSEEGLAGANEQFF. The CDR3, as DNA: TGTGCCAGCAGTGAGGAGGGGCTAGCGGGAGCCAATGAGCAGTTCTTC.

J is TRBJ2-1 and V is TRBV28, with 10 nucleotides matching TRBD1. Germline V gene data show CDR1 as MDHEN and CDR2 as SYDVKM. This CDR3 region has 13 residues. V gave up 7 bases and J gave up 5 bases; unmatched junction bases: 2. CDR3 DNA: TGTGCCAGCATCGGGACAGGGGACAATGAGCAGTTCTTC. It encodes CASIGTGDNEQFF.

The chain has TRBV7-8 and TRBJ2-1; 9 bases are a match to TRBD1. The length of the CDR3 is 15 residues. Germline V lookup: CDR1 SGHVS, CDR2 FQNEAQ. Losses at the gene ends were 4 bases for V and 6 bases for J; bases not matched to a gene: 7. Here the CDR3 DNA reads TGTGCCAGCAGCTACCCCGGGACAGGGATCAATGAGCAGTTCTTC. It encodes CASSYPGTGINEQFF.

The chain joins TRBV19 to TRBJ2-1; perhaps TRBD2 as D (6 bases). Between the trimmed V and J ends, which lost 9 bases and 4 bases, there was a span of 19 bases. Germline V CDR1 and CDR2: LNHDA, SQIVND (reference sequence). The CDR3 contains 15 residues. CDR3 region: CASASSDYLYNEQFF. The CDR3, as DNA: TGTGCCAGCGCCTCTTCGGACTACCTATACAATGAGCAGTTCTTC.

CDR3 residues: CASRTGGTNTGELFF. The CDR3 nucleotides read TGTGCCAGTAGGACCGGCGGTACGAACACCGGGGAGCTGTTTTTT. The genes are TRBV19 and TRBJ2-2, with no clear D. Trimming removed 6 bases at V and 0 bases at J, with 11 bases between. There are 15 residues in the CDR3. The germline V gene encodes CDR1 LNHDA and CDR2 SQIVND (reference sequence).

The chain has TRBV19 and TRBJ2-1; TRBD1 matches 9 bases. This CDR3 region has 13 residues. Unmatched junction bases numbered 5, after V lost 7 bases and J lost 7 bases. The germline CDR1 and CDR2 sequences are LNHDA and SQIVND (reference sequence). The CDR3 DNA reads TGTGCCAGTAAAGGGACAGGGAGGAATGAGCAGTTCTTC. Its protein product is CASKGTGRNEQFF.

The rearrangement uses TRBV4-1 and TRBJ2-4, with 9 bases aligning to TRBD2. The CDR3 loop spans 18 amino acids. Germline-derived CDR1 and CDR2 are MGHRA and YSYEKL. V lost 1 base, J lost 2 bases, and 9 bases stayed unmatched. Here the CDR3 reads CASSQGLRLAGPKNIQYF. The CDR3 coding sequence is TGCGCCAGCAGCCAAGGTCTGCGGCTAGCGGGACCCAAAAACATTCAGTACTTC.